The 16 T cell receptor beta chains below come from one sample, sequenced in a study of blood T cell repertoires in COVID-19. Generated by immunoSEQ multiplex PCR, the TCRdb table keeps only in-frame clones and is missing some. There are 60,000 to 70,000 clones in the sample; about 81% occur only once, and 15% to 17% lies in the top ten. Sequences were obtained from peripheral blood. These receptors were taken from a man older than 75 with acute or convalescent COVID-19.

This clone was found a few times. The identical CDR3 is also encoded by other nucleotide sequences in the sample. The rearrangement joins TRBV4-2 to TRBJ2-2; 7 nucleotides align to TRBD1. The J segment lost 7 bases and the V segment lost 1 base, leaving 3 bases of the junction unmatched. The CDR3 covers 14 residues. From germline, CDR1 is LGHNA and CDR2 YNFKEQ. The CDR3 spells CASSQGQGDGELFF. As DNA, the CDR3 is TGTGCCAGCAGCCAAGGACAGGGTGACGGGGAGCTGTTTTTT.

This chain uses TRBV11-3 with TRBJ2-7; no firm D call. There are 15 residues in the CDR3. CDR1 and CDR2 (germline): SGHNT, YENEEA. The V end was cut by 2 bases, the J end by 0 bases, with 11 bases between. The CDR3 sequence is CASSLSSAYSYEQYF. The CDR3 nucleotides are TGTGCCAGCAGCTTAAGTTCTGCGTACTCCTACGAGCAGTACTTC.

This sequence joins TRBV3-1 (or the pseudogene TRBV3-2) and TRBJ2-3; no definite D call. CDR1 and CDR2 (germline): LGHDT, YNNKEL (reference sequence). The CDR3 runs 16 residues. Trimming shortened V by 1 base and J by 3 bases, and 14 bases separated the two germline ends. The CDR3 DNA reads TGTGCCAGCAGCCAAGTAAAAGCGAGAGTGACAGATACGCAGTATTTT. This codes for CASSQVKARVTDTQYF.

The chain joins TRBV28 to TRBJ2-1; D is uncertain. V was cut by 8 bases and J by 8 bases, with 13 bases left in between. CDR1 and CDR2 (germline): MDHEN, SYDVKM. The CDR3 consists of 12 residues. CDR3 sequence (DNA): TGTGCCAGCCGAGAGGTTGTCGATGAGCAGTTCTTC. Residues: CASREVVDEQFF.

This chain connects TRBV28 to TRBJ2-2; D gene unclear. V was pared by 3 bases and J by 12 bases, with 17 bases between. The CDR3 spans 14 residues. Germline-derived CDR1 and CDR2 are MDHEN and SYDVKM. The CDR3 sequence: CASSLGTSPVKLFF. The CDR3 region has the DNA TGTGCCAGCAGTTTGGGCACGTCACCGGTCAAGCTGTTTTTT.

The table lists this clone with a count of one. The chain couples TRBV10-3 to TRBJ2-3; no clear D. The length of the CDR3 is 16 residues. Germline V gene lookup returns CDR1 ENHRY and CDR2 SYGVKD. Trimming removed 7 bases at V and 5 bases at J, with 22 bases between. This CDR3 is CAIKVVKPPRLDTQYF. The CDR3 DNA is TGTGCCATCAAGGTTGTAAAACCTCCCAGGTTAGATACGCAGTATTTT.

The J gene is TRBJ2-3, the V gene TRBV11-3; TRBD2 aligns across 9 bases. The CDR3 spans 17 residues. Germline loops: CDR1 SGHNT, CDR2 YENEEA. After removal of 1 base from V and 6 bases from J, the junction contained 11 bases not matched to a gene. The CDR3 DNA is TGTGCCAGCAGCTTAGGGCCAGCGGGGGGTCGTCCGGATACGCAGTATTTT. It is translated as CASSLGPAGGRPDTQYF.

The chain combines TRBV7-9 with TRBJ2-3; possibly TRBD1 for D (7 bases). V gave up 5 bases and J gave up 5 bases, with 17 bases separating them. This CDR3 is built from 15 residues. Germline V CDR1 and CDR2: SEHNR, FQNEAQ (reference sequence). The CDR3 DNA follows: TGTGCCAGCAGCGCGGGACAGTGGTTTGAAGATACGCAGTATTTT. It encodes CASSAGQWFEDTQYF. The full variable domain, rest sourced from reference TRBV7-9 and TRBJ2-3, is DTGVSQNPRHKITKRGQNVTFRCDPISEHNRLYWYRQTLGQGPEFLTYFQNEAQLEKSRLLSDRFSAERPKGSFSTLEIQRTEQGDSAMYLCASSAGQWFEDTQYFGPGTRLTVL.

V and J are TRBV2 and TRBJ1-1; perhaps TRBD1 as D (6 bases). With 2 bases removed from V and 4 bases from J, the gap between germline ends came to 11 bases. The germline gives CDR1 SNHLY, CDR2 FYNNEI. CDR3 length equals 14 residues. The DNA of the CDR3 is TGTGCCAGCAGTGAAACTAGGGGGGGCACTGAAGCTTTCTTT. Translating it yields CASSETRGGTEAFF.

The chain employs TRBV4-3 and TRBJ2-3; D may be TRBD1 (5 bases). The CDR3 sequence is 14 residues long. The germline V and J ends were trimmed by 0 bases and 6 bases, with 10 bases remaining between them. The V gene's germline CDR1 is LGHNA and CDR2 YSLEER. The DNA of the CDR3 is TGCGCCAGCAGCCAAGATACAGGAAGGGATACGCAGTATTTT. Translation gives CASSQDTGRDTQYF.

This chain uses TRBV6-6 with TRBJ2-3, with a tentative D call TRBD1 (6 bases). This CDR3 has 13 residues. V was shortened by 6 bases and J by 5 bases, with 12 bases between the two germline ends. Germline CDR1 is MNHNY and CDR2 is SVGAGI (reference sequence). The CDR3 here is CASRTGAQDTQYF. The CDR3 bases are TGTGCCAGCAGGACAGGAGCACAAGATACGCAGTATTTT.

This rearrangement joins TRBV18 to TRBJ2-3, with D uncertain. The CDR3 contains 14 residues. The V gene's germline CDR1 is KGHSH and CDR2 LQKENI. Trimming pared 0 bases from V and 0 bases from J, leaving 4 bases between. The CDR3 is CASSPPSSTDTQYF. Here the CDR3 DNA reads TGTGCCAGCTCACCACCGAGTAGCACAGATACGCAGTATTTT.

The chain combines TRBV7-9 with TRBJ2-7; the match to TRBD1 covers 10 bases. The CDR3 is made up of 15 amino acids. The V gene's germline CDR1 is SEHNR and CDR2 FQNEAQ (reference sequence). The junction had 4 bases not matched to a gene; V was cut back by 3 bases and J by 2 bases. The CDR3 sequence: CASSFPGQGTYEQYF. CDR3 DNA: TGTGCCAGCAGCTTCCCGGGACAGGGGACCTACGAGCAGTACTTC. The full variable domain, completed using reference TRBV7-9 and TRBJ2-7, is DTGVSQNPRHKITKRGQNVTFRCDPISEHNRLYWYRQTLGQGPEFLTYFQNEAQLEKSRLLSDRFSAERPKGSFSTLEIQRTEQGDSAMYLCASSFPGQGTYEQYFGPGTRLTVT.

This sequence joins TRBV7-3 and TRBJ1-1, with 8 bases aligning to TRBD1. The V gene end was trimmed by 5 bases and the J gene end by 5 bases; junction bases not matched to a gene: 7. The CDR3 has 14 residues. The germline gives CDR1 SGHTA, CDR2 FQGTGA. The CDR3 loop reads CASSLQGGGTEAFF. The CDR3 bases are TGTGCCAGCAGCCTACAGGGGGGAGGTACTGAAGCTTTCTTT.

The chain joins TRBV5-6 to TRBJ2-3; perhaps TRBD2 as D (6 bases). The CDR3 extends over 15 amino acids. Trimming cost V 2 bases and J 1 base, with 11 bases left between them. Germline lookup yields CDR1 SGHDT and CDR2 YYEEEE. CDR3 nucleotide sequence: TGTGCCAGCAGCTTACCTAGCGTGGGCACAGATACGCAGTATTTT. Translation: CASSLPSVGTDTQYF.

V is TRBV2 and J is TRBJ1-4; TRBD1 matches 10 bases. With V trimmed by 1 base and J by 7 bases, 3 bases remained unmatched. This CDR3 is 15 amino acids long. Germline assignment: CDR1 SNHLY and CDR2 FYNNEI. DNA for the CDR3: TGTGCCAGCAGTGAAGGACAGGGGGCGGGTGAAAAACTGTTTTTT. Protein product: CASSEGQGAGEKLFF.